These T cell receptor beta chains were read from a single sample in a study of cytomegalovirus exposure and HLA in healthy donors. Clones were read by immunoSEQ multiplex PCR, and TCRdb kept only the in-frame ones, dropping some. There are about 130,000 clones in the sample; approximately 87% occur only once, and around 18% lies in the top ten. Sequencing used PBMCs. Receptors were obtained from a man aged 18 to 29 in good health and CMV-seropositive. Each CDR3 is given with its conserved first and last residue. Each record gives: J gene, V gene, clone size, D gene, CDR3 DNA, CDR3 protein. A D gene is named only where the DNA matches it firmly. Clone size, where shown, is once, few, many, or a class for clones that have expanded.

j_call: TRBJ1-5; v_call: TRBV4-1; clone_size: .; d_call: .; cdr3_nt: TGCGCCAGCAGTCGCGGTTCGCCTCCTAATCAGCCCCAGCATTTT; cdr3_aa: CASSRGSPPNQPQHF
j_call: TRBJ2-2; v_call: TRBV9; clone_size: .; d_call: .; cdr3_nt: TGTGCCAGCAGCGTAGAGGGCGGGTCGAACACCGGGGAGCTGTTTTTT; cdr3_aa: CASSVEGGSNTGELFF
j_call: TRBJ2-1; v_call: TRBV19; clone_size: .; d_call: .; cdr3_nt: TGTGCCAGTAGTGTCACAGGGAGTACCAATGAGCAGTTCTTC; cdr3_aa: CASSVTGSTNEQFF
j_call: TRBJ1-1; v_call: TRBV7-6; clone_size: few; d_call: .; cdr3_nt: TGTGCCAGCAGCGAGGGATCGAACACTGAAGCTTTCTTT; cdr3_aa: CASSEGSNTEAFF
j_call: TRBJ1-1; v_call: TRBV6-5; clone_size: .; d_call: .; cdr3_nt: TGTGCCAGCAGTTACTCGATTGCAGGGAACACTGAAGCTTTCTTT; cdr3_aa: CASSYSIAGNTEAFF
j_call: TRBJ2-1; v_call: TRBV7-6; clone_size: .; d_call: TRBD1; cdr3_nt: TGTGCCAGCAGCTTAGGGCAGGGGGATTACAATGAGCAGTTCTTC; cdr3_aa: CASSLGQGDYNEQFF
j_call: TRBJ2-1; v_call: TRBV4-1; clone_size: .; d_call: .; cdr3_nt: TGCGCCAGCAGCCCCGGGCACTACGAGCGGAATGAGCAGTTCTTC; cdr3_aa: CASSPGHYERNEQFF
j_call: TRBJ2-2; v_call: TRBV6-6; clone_size: .; d_call: TRBD2; cdr3_nt: TGTGCCAGCAGGACTGGGACTAGCGGGGGGGTAGGGGAGCTGTTTTTT; cdr3_aa: CASRTGTSGGVGELFF
j_call: TRBJ1-4; v_call: TRBV2; clone_size: .; d_call: TRBD1; cdr3_nt: TGTGCCAGTAGGGGACAGTTTAATGAAAAACTGTTTTTT; cdr3_aa: CASRGQFNEKLFF
j_call: TRBJ1-4; v_call: TRBV10-2; clone_size: .; d_call: .; cdr3_nt: TGCGCCAGCAGTGTCGCGGGGACTAATGAAAAACTGTTTTTT; cdr3_aa: CASSVAGTNEKLFF
j_call: TRBJ1-1; v_call: TRBV28; clone_size: .; d_call: TRBD1; cdr3_nt: TGTGCCAGCAGTTACCCGTCGACAGGGGGAGGCTGGAACACTGAAGCTTTCTTT; cdr3_aa: CASSYPSTGGGWNTEAFF
j_call: TRBJ1-2; v_call: TRBV9; clone_size: .; d_call: .; cdr3_nt: TGTGCCAGCAGCGTGGAGGGACCCCATAACTATGGCTACACCTTC; cdr3_aa: CASSVEGPHNYGYTF
j_call: TRBJ2-3; v_call: TRBV6-5; clone_size: .; d_call: .; cdr3_nt: TGTGCCAGCAGTTACAGAAGTACGGGGGCAGATACGCAGTATTTT; cdr3_aa: CASSYRSTGADTQYF
j_call: TRBJ2-5; v_call: TRBV5-1; clone_size: few; d_call: TRBD2; cdr3_nt: TGCGCCAGCAGCTTGGTGTTTAGCGGGAAAGAGACCCAGTACTTC; cdr3_aa: CASSLVFSGKETQYF
j_call: TRBJ1-1; v_call: TRBV9; clone_size: .; d_call: TRBD1; cdr3_nt: TGTGCCAGCAGCCCTAGGACAGGGGGGACTGAAGCTTTCTTT; cdr3_aa: CASSPRTGGTEAFF
j_call: TRBJ1-1; v_call: TRBV5-4; clone_size: few; d_call: .; cdr3_nt: TGTGCCAGCAGTCTTCCGGGAGTCAGGCCTGAAGCTTTCTTT; cdr3_aa: CASSLPGVRPEAFF
j_call: TRBJ2-5; v_call: TRBV5-6; clone_size: .; d_call: TRBD2; cdr3_nt: TGTGCCAGCAGCTTGGATTTGGCGGGGGTCGGCGGGGAGACCCAGTACTTC; cdr3_aa: CASSLDLAGVGGETQYF
j_call: TRBJ1-1; v_call: TRBV19; clone_size: few; d_call: TRBD1; cdr3_nt: TGTGCCAGTAGTATTTGGGGGGACAGTATTAACACTGAAGCTTTCTTT; cdr3_aa: CASSIWGDSINTEAFF
j_call: TRBJ1-1; v_call: TRBV30; clone_size: .; d_call: TRBD1; cdr3_nt: TGTGCCTGGAGTGCAAACAGGGGACAGGGTATCACTGAAGCTTTCTTT; cdr3_aa: CAWSANRGQGITEAFF
j_call: TRBJ1-4; v_call: TRBV9; clone_size: .; d_call: .; cdr3_nt: TGTGCCAGCAGCGTAGGGGCCGCAGGGAATGAAAAACTGTTTTTT; cdr3_aa: CASSVGAAGNEKLFF
j_call: TRBJ1-5; v_call: TRBV29-1; clone_size: .; d_call: .; cdr3_nt: TGCAGCGTTCGGTCAGGGATCAATCAGCCCCAGCATTTT; cdr3_aa: CSVRSGINQPQHF
j_call: TRBJ1-5; v_call: TRBV6-6; clone_size: once; d_call: TRBD1; cdr3_nt: TGTGCCAGCCGAGGGGGCGACCAGCCCCAGCATTTT; cdr3_aa: CASRGGDQPQHF
j_call: TRBJ1-2; v_call: TRBV6-5; clone_size: .; d_call: .; cdr3_nt: TGTGCCAGCAGCCCCGTCGGGGGCTATGGCTACACCTTC; cdr3_aa: CASSPVGGYGYTF
j_call: TRBJ1-4; v_call: TRBV6-1; clone_size: .; d_call: .; cdr3_nt: TGTGCCAGCAGTGTAGGGCAGGGAAATGAAAAACTGTTTTTT; cdr3_aa: CASSVGQGNEKLFF
j_call: TRBJ2-3; v_call: TRBV29-1; clone_size: .; d_call: TRBD2; cdr3_nt: TGCAGCTCTGCCGGGACTAGCGGTAGCACAGATACGCAGTATTTT; cdr3_aa: CSSAGTSGSTDTQYF
j_call: TRBJ1-1; v_call: TRBV2; clone_size: .; d_call: TRBD1; cdr3_nt: TGTGCCAGCAGTGTTCAGGGGGACACTGAAGCTTTCTTT; cdr3_aa: CASSVQGDTEAFF
j_call: TRBJ1-1; v_call: TRBV15; clone_size: .; d_call: .; cdr3_nt: TGTGCCACCAGCGCCCGGGAGAGCACTGAAGCTTTCTTT; cdr3_aa: CATSARESTEAFF
j_call: TRBJ2-1; v_call: TRBV15; clone_size: .; d_call: .; cdr3_nt: TGTGCCACCAGGGGCACAGGGAGGGATGAGCAGTTCTTC; cdr3_aa: CATRGTGRDEQFF
j_call: TRBJ1-5; v_call: TRBV19; clone_size: once; d_call: TRBD1; cdr3_nt: TGTGCCAGTAGTATTCGAGGGGGCTTAAGCAATCAGCCCCAGCATTTT; cdr3_aa: CASSIRGGLSNQPQHF
j_call: TRBJ1-4; v_call: TRBV11-2; clone_size: once; d_call: TRBD1; cdr3_nt: TGTGCCAGCAGCTCGACAGGGGGAAAACTGTTTTTT; cdr3_aa: CASSSTGGKLFF
j_call: TRBJ2-7; v_call: TRBV6-1; clone_size: once; d_call: TRBD2; cdr3_nt: TGTGCCAGCAGTGAAGGGGGCGGGGGGGCACGGAGCTCCTACGAGCAGTACTTC; cdr3_aa: CASSEGGGGARSSYEQYF
j_call: TRBJ2-7; v_call: TRBV11-2; clone_size: few; d_call: TRBD2; cdr3_nt: TGTGCCAGCAGCCCCCCATCGAGACTAGCGTCTGGGGGCGAGCAGTACTTC; cdr3_aa: CASSPPSRLASGGEQYF
j_call: TRBJ2-3; v_call: TRBV9; clone_size: once; d_call: TRBD1; cdr3_nt: TGTGCCAGCAGCGTAGACAGGGGGCGCGTCATCCAGTCGGATACGCAGTATTTT; cdr3_aa: CASSVDRGRVIQSDTQYF
j_call: TRBJ1-2; v_call: TRBV5-5; clone_size: once; d_call: .; cdr3_nt: TGTGCCAGCAGCTTGGACTGGGGGGACTATGGCTACACCTTC; cdr3_aa: CASSLDWGDYGYTF
j_call: TRBJ2-6; v_call: TRBV2; clone_size: .; d_call: TRBD1; cdr3_nt: TGTGCCAGCAGTGAACTTGGGACAGGGGGGATTGGGGCCAACGTCCTGACTTTC; cdr3_aa: CASSELGTGGIGANVLTF